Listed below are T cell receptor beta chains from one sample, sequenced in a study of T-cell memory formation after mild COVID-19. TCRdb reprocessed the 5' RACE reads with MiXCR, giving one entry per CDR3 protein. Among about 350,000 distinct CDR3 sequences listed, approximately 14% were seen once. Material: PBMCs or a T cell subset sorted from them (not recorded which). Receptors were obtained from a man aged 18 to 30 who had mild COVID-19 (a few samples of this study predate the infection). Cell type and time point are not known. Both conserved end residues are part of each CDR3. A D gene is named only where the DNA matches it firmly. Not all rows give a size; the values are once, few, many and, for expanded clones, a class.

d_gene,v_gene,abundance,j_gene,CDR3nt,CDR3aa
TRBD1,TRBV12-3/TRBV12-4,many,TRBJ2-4,TGTGCCAGCAGTCTGCCACAGGGGGCTAACATTCAGTACTTC,CASSLPQGANIQYF
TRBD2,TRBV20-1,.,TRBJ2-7,TGCAGTGCTAGGGATGATAGCGGGGTGTACGAGCAGTACTTC,CSARDDSGVYEQYF
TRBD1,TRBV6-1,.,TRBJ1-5,TGTGCCAGCACCGGGACAGGGGGTCAGCCCCAGCATTTT,CASTGTGGQPQHF
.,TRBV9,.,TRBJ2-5,TGTGCCAGCAGCGCCGCAGGGGTAGAAGAGACCCAGTACTTC,CASSAAGVEETQYF
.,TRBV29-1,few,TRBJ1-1,TGCAGCGTTACAGTGTTCGAGGACACTGAAGCTTTCTTT,CSVTVFEDTEAFF
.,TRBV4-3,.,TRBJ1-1,TGCGCCAGCAGCCACCTCGGGACCAGGGACACTGAAGCTTTCTTT,CASSHLGTRDTEAFF
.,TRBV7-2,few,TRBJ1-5,TGTGCCAGCAGCTTTATAATATCTCAGCCCCAGCATTTT,CASSFIISQPQHF
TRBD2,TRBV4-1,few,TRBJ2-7,TGCGCCAGCAGCCTCCGTGAGAGCGGGGGCCTCGAGCAGTACTTC,CASSLRESGGLEQYF
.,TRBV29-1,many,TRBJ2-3,TGCAGCGTAGGAAGGGGGAACGCAGATACGCAGTATTTT,CSVGRGNADTQYF
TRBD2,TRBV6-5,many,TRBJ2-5,TGTGCCAGCAGTTACTCTCCAGCGGGGAGCCAAGAGACCCAGTACTTC,CASSYSPAGSQETQYF
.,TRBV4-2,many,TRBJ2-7,TGTGCCAGCAGCCCGATTGGGGGGCGCTCCTACGAGCAGTACTTC,CASSPIGGRSYEQYF
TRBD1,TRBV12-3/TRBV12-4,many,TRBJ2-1,TGTGCCAGCAGTTTAGAACAGGGGGCCGACAATGAGCAGTTCTTC,CASSLEQGADNEQFF
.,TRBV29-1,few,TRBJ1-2,TGCAGCGTTGAGCGCACGGACTATGGCTACACCTTC,CSVERTDYGYTF
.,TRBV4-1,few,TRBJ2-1,TGCGCCAGCAGCCAGGTGATGCTACAGTGGCTGACGCAGGATGAGCAGTTCTTC,CASSQVMLQWLTQDEQFF
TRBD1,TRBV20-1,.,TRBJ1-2,TGCAGTGCTCCCGCGGGACAGGGGGGGTCCACCTTC,CSAPAGQGGSTF
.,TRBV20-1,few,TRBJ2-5,TGCAGTGCTAGAGATCACCGGGGTCAAGAGACCCAGTACTTC,CSARDHRGQETQYF
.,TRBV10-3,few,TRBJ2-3,TGTGCCATCAGTGACCGGGTGGGCACAGATACGCAGTATTTT,CAISDRVGTDTQYF
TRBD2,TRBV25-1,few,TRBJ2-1,TGTGCCAGCAGCGGGGGGTCCTACAATGAGCAGTTCTTC,CASSGGSYNEQFF
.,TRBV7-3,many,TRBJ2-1,TGTGCCAGCAGCTCCCGGCAGGGCAGAATCAATGAGCAGTTCTTC,CASSSRQGRINEQFF
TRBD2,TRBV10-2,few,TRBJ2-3,TGCGCCAGCAGTGAGTGGCGGGGCGGGGGGGCAGATACGCAGTATTTT,CASSEWRGGGADTQYF
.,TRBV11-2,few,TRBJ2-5,TGTGCCGGGGGAGAGGGAACTGGACCTATGCAGACCCAGTACTTC,CAGGEGTGPMQTQYF
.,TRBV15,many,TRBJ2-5,TGTGCCACCAGGCACGGACAAGAGACCCAGTACTTC,CATRHGQETQYF
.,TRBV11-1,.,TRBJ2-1,TGTGCCAGCAGCCACGAAAGGTTGACTGAGCAGTTCTTC,CASSHERLTEQFF
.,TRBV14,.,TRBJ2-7,TGTGCCAGCAGCCAAGACTTCGACAGGAGATACGAGCAGTACTTC,CASSQDFDRRYEQYF
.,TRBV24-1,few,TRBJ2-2,TGTGCCACCAGTGATTTGGCCCGAAACACCGGGGAGCTGTTTTTT,CATSDLARNTGELFF
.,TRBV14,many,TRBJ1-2,TGTGCCAGCAGCCATACTCTCGGGGGATCCAGTTATGGCTACACCTTC,CASSHTLGGSSYGYTF
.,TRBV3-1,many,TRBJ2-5,TGCGCCAGCAGCCAAGGAGGAGAGACCCAGTACTTC,CASSQGGETQYF
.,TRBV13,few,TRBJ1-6,TGTGCCAGCAGCCGGGCTGGCTCCTATAATTCACCCCTCCACTTT,CASSRAGSYNSPLHF
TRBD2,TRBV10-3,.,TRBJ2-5,TGTGCCATCAGTGAGCCCCTTGGTCGGGGGGGAATTCAAGAGACCCAGTACTTC,CAISEPLGRGGIQETQYF
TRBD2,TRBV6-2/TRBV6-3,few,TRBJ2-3,TGTGCCAGCACCCGCCCGGGACTAGCTTCCGATACGCAGTATTTT,CASTRPGLASDTQYF
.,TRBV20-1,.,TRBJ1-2,TGCAGTGCTAGCAGCCAGGGAGGCCATGGCTACACCTTC,CSASSQGGHGYTF
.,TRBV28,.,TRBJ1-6,TGTGCCAGCAGTCCCGCCCCGGATGGTAGTTCACCCCTCCACTTT,CASSPAPDGSSPLHF
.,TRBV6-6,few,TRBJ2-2,TGTGCCAGCAGTTACGTTATCACGAACACCGGGGAGCTGTTTTTT,CASSYVITNTGELFF
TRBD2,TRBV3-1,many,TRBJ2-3,TGTGCCAGCAGCCCTAGCGGGGGGGCCACAGATACGCAGTATTTT,CASSPSGGATDTQYF
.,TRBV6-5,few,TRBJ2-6,TGTGCCAGCAGCGAGGCCGGGGGCGCTGGGGCCAACGTCCTGACTTTC,CASSEAGGAGANVLTF
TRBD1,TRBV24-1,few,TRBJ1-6,TGTGCCACCAGTGATTCGGGACAGGGGAGCAATTCACCCCTCCACTTT,CATSDSGQGSNSPLHF
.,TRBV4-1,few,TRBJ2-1,TGCGCCAGCAGCCACCTCGGGCGGGGGCTTCTCAATGAGCAGTTCTTC,CASSHLGRGLLNEQFF
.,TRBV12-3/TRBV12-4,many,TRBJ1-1,TGTGCCAGCAGTCTGCAGGGTCTCGCTGAAGCTTTCTTT,CASSLQGLAEAFF
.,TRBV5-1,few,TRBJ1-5,TGCGCCAGCAGCTTGGACAGGGTAGGCAATCAGCCCCAGCATTTT,CASSLDRVGNQPQHF
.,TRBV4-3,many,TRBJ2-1,TGCGCCAGCAGCGACGGCTACCAAAGTCTACAGCAGTTCTTC,CASSDGYQSLQQFF
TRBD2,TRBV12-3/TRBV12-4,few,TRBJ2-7,TGTGCCAGCAGTTTAGCGTCCAGCGGGGGCCACGAGCAGTACTTC,CASSLASSGGHEQYF
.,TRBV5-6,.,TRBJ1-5,TGTGCCAGCAGCTTCGCAGAAAGCAATCAGCCCCAGCATTTT,CASSFAESNQPQHF
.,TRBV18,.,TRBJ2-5,TGTGCCAGCTCTCTTGTCGCATTTGAGACCCAGTACTTC,CASSLVAFETQYF
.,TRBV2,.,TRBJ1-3,TGTGCCAGCAGTGAAGCTGTCCCGGGACTGGGAAACACCATATATTTT,CASSEAVPGLGNTIYF